This entry lists 6 T cell receptor beta chains sequenced from one sample in a study of PD-L1 blockade in urothelial cancer. Time point: pretreatment peripheral blood. The assay was immunoSEQ multiplex PCR, and TCRdb's table has in-frame clones only and misses some. The table includes about 88,000 clones, 70% to 90% detected once. Material: PBMCs, obtained around atezolizumab (anti-PD-L1) treatment. These receptors originate from a woman of 80 years or more with urothelial cancer.

The chain employs TRBV9 and TRBJ2-1; D is unresolved. V gave up 3 bases and J gave up 8 bases, with 15 bases separating them. Per germline, CDR1 SGDLS and CDR2 YYNGEE. CDR3 length: 14 residues. CDR3 DNA: TGTGCCAGCAGCGCATACGGCGGTAATTATGAGCAGTTCTTC. It translates to CASSAYGGNYEQFF.

The rearrangement joins TRBV7-3 to TRBJ2-3, with 14 bases aligning to TRBD2. The V segment lost 5 bases and the J segment 1 base; nucleotides outside the gene matches: 11. The CDR3 is made up of 19 amino acids. The germline gives CDR1 SGHTA, CDR2 FQGTGA. This CDR3 reads CASSPHGLAGGSGTDTQYF. CDR3 DNA sequence: TGTGCCAGCAGCCCCCACGGACTAGCGGGAGGTTCCGGCACAGATACGCAGTATTTT.

The chain uses TRBV2 and TRBJ1-5; 8 nucleotides match TRBD1. The trim removed 8 bases at V and 4 bases at J, leaving 7 bases unmatched. The CDR3 has 14 residues. CDR1 is SNHLY, CDR2 FYNNEI, per germline. The CDR3 sequence is CASQPDRVNQPQHF. The CDR3 coding sequence is TGTGCCAGCCAACCGGACAGGGTAAATCAGCCCCAGCATTTT. The variable domain in full, with the rest retrieved from reference TRBV2 and TRBJ1-5, is EPEVTQTPSHQVTQMGQEVILRCVPISNHLYFYWYRQILGQKVEFLVSFYNNEISEKSEIFDDQFSVERPDGSNFTLKIRSTKLEDSAMYFCASQPDRVNQPQHFGDGTRLSIL.

The gene calls are TRBV7-9 and TRBJ2-7, with D tentatively TRBD1 (6 bases). Deletions cut 2 bases from V and 2 bases from J, with 19 bases between. The CDR3 consists of 17 residues. The germline gives CDR1 SEHNR, CDR2 FQNEAQ (reference sequence). This chain's CDR3 is CASSLQMTGSIPYEQYF. In nucleotides, the CDR3 is TGTGCCAGCAGCTTACAAATGACAGGAAGCATACCCTACGAGCAGTACTTC. Drawing the rest from reference TRBV7-9 and TRBJ2-7, the complete variable domain is DTGVSQNPRHKITKRGQNVTFRCDPISEHNRLYWYRQTLGQGPEFLTYFQNEAQLEKSRLLSDRFSAERPKGSFSTLEIQRTEQGDSAMYLCASSLQMTGSIPYEQYFGPGTRLTVT.

The chain employs TRBV5-1 and TRBJ2-1; D perhaps matches TRBD1 (6 bases). V dropped 1 base and J dropped 5 bases, with 7 bases sitting between them. Germline V gene data show CDR1 as SGHRS and CDR2 as YFSETQ. There are 13 residues in the CDR3. The CDR3 reads CASSLTGNNEQFF. The CDR3 region has the DNA TGCGCCAGCAGCTTGACAGGGAACAATGAGCAGTTCTTC.

This chain links TRBV7-9 with TRBJ2-3; possible D gene TRBD1, 5 bases. Between the trimmed V and J ends, which lost 0 bases and 4 bases, there was a span of 11 bases. The CDR3 spans 15 residues. Germline V CDR1 and CDR2: SEHNR, FQNEAQ (reference sequence). As DNA, the CDR3 is TGTGCCAGCAGCTTAGCGGCAGGGTCTGCAGATACGCAGTATTTT. Residues: CASSLAAGSADTQYF.